The rows below give T cell receptor beta chains drawn from one sample of a study of T cells in Graves' hyperthyroidism and ophthalmopathy. A single record per CDR3 protein comes from TCRdb applying MiXCR to the multiplex PCR reads. The table lists fewer than 600,000 distinct CDR3 sequences, approximately 15% of them singletons, with about 17% in the top ten. Sequenced sample: blood. Receptors originate from a woman aged 18-29 years with Graves' hyperthyroidism. Both conserved end residues are part of each CDR3. D genes are given only for firm matches. Rows give clone size only sometimes, using once, few, many, or a class for an expanded clone.

d_gene: TRBD2; abundance: many; j_gene: TRBJ2-5; v_gene: TRBV20-1; CDR3nt: TGCAGTGCTTCTCCTAGCGGGGGGTACCAAGAGACCCAGTACTTC; CDR3aa: CSASPSGGYQETQYF
d_gene: TRBD1; abundance: many; j_gene: TRBJ1-2; v_gene: TRBV20-1; CDR3nt: TGCAGTGCTAGAGTGTCCAAGGGACAGATCCTAAATGGCTACACCTTC; CDR3aa: CSARVSKGQILNGYTF
d_gene: TRBD1; abundance: many; j_gene: TRBJ2-2; v_gene: TRBV14; CDR3nt: TGTGCCAGCAGCTCGTTTACCGGGACAGACACCGGGGAGCTGTTTTTT; CDR3aa: CASSSFTGTDTGELFF
d_gene: TRBD2; abundance: many; j_gene: TRBJ2-1; v_gene: TRBV6-1; CDR3nt: TGTGCCAGCCGGCTAGCGGGAAATGAGCAGTTCTTC; CDR3aa: CASRLAGNEQFF
d_gene: TRBD1; abundance: few; j_gene: TRBJ1-2; v_gene: TRBV20-1; CDR3nt: TGCAGTGCAACCGACAGGGTTCACTATGGCTACACCTTC; CDR3aa: CSATDRVHYGYTF
d_gene: TRBD1; abundance: many; j_gene: TRBJ2-3; v_gene: TRBV3-1; CDR3nt: TGTGCCAGCAGCCGAGGACAGGGATGGACAGATACGCAGTATTTT; CDR3aa: CASSRGQGWTDTQYF
d_gene: .; abundance: .; j_gene: TRBJ1-1; v_gene: TRBV3-1; CDR3nt: TGTGCCAGCAGCCAGGGGGGAATGGGGGCGACCCGAGCTTTCTTT; CDR3aa: CASSQGGMGATRAFF
d_gene: .; abundance: few; j_gene: TRBJ1-1; v_gene: TRBV19; CDR3nt: TGTGCCAGTAGTATCGGTATACTGATGAACACTGAAGCTTTCTTT; CDR3aa: CASSIGILMNTEAFF
d_gene: .; abundance: many; j_gene: TRBJ2-3; v_gene: TRBV7-8; CDR3nt: TGTGCCAGCAGCTTAGGGAGGGAAATCTCAGATACGCAGTATTTT; CDR3aa: CASSLGREISDTQYF
d_gene: TRBD1; abundance: few; j_gene: TRBJ1-5; v_gene: TRBV7-9; CDR3nt: TGTGCCAGCAGCCCAGGGGGGAGGAATCAGCCCCAGCATTTT; CDR3aa: CASSPGGRNQPQHF
d_gene: TRBD1; abundance: many; j_gene: TRBJ2-1; v_gene: TRBV27; CDR3nt: TGTGCCAGCAGTTTAGTTGGGACAGTCGTCAATGAGCAGTTCTTC; CDR3aa: CASSLVGTVVNEQFF
d_gene: .; abundance: few; j_gene: TRBJ2-2; v_gene: TRBV3-1; CDR3nt: TGTGCCAGCAGCCAGAGTGCCACCGGGGAGCTGTTTTTT; CDR3aa: CASSQSATGELFF
d_gene: TRBD1; abundance: many; j_gene: TRBJ2-2; v_gene: TRBV24-1; CDR3nt: TGTGCCACCAGTGCGACAGGGTCGAACACCGGGGAGCTGTTTTTT; CDR3aa: CATSATGSNTGELFF
d_gene: .; abundance: many; j_gene: TRBJ1-4; v_gene: TRBV5-1; CDR3nt: TGCGCCAGCAACGAGGGTCAAGAAGAAAAACTGTTTTTT; CDR3aa: CASNEGQEEKLFF
d_gene: TRBD2; abundance: .; j_gene: TRBJ2-3; v_gene: TRBV20-1; CDR3nt: TGCAGTCGGACTAGCGGGAGCTGGGATACGCAGTATTTT; CDR3aa: CSRTSGSWDTQYF
d_gene: TRBD1; abundance: many; j_gene: TRBJ1-4; v_gene: TRBV2; CDR3nt: TGTGCCAGCAGGGGGACAGGACCGAATGAAAAACTGTTTTTT; CDR3aa: CASRGTGPNEKLFF
d_gene: TRBD2; abundance: few; j_gene: TRBJ2-1; v_gene: TRBV7-3; CDR3nt: TGTGCCAGCAGCCTCCCGGGGCGGGGGGCCTACAATGAGCAGTTCTTC; CDR3aa: CASSLPGRGAYNEQFF
d_gene: .; abundance: many; j_gene: TRBJ2-5; v_gene: TRBV6-1; CDR3nt: TGTGCCTCCCAAAGGGGAAGGGAAGAGACCCAGTACTTC; CDR3aa: CASQRGREETQYF
d_gene: .; abundance: many; j_gene: TRBJ2-7; v_gene: TRBV6-1; CDR3nt: TGTGCCAGCAGCGCCCGCGGGACAGCCTACGAGCAGTACTTC; CDR3aa: CASSARGTAYEQYF
d_gene: TRBD2; abundance: many; j_gene: TRBJ2-1; v_gene: TRBV6-1; CDR3nt: TGTGCCAGCAGAGTGACTAGCGCGTCCTACAATGAGCAGTTCTTC; CDR3aa: CASRVTSASYNEQFF
d_gene: .; abundance: many; j_gene: TRBJ2-3; v_gene: TRBV5-1; CDR3nt: TGCGCCAGCACCCGACGGTCCGTTGCAGCAGATACGCAGTATTTT; CDR3aa: CASTRRSVAADTQYF
d_gene: TRBD1; abundance: many; j_gene: TRBJ2-2; v_gene: TRBV27; CDR3nt: TGTGCCAGCAGTCCCCGGGACAGGGGGTCCAGGGAGCTGTTTTTT; CDR3aa: CASSPRDRGSRELFF
d_gene: TRBD2; abundance: .; j_gene: TRBJ2-4; v_gene: TRBV6-1; CDR3nt: TGTGCCAGCAGTCGGGACTACGGAAACATTCAGTACTTC; CDR3aa: CASSRDYGNIQYF
d_gene: .; abundance: many; j_gene: TRBJ1-2; v_gene: TRBV2; CDR3nt: TGTGCCAGCAGTGAAGCGGGGCTCTATGGCTACACCTTC; CDR3aa: CASSEAGLYGYTF
d_gene: .; abundance: many; j_gene: TRBJ1-1; v_gene: TRBV5-1; CDR3nt: TGCGCCAGCAGCTCATGGGGGGGCCCGAACACTGAAGCTTTCTTT; CDR3aa: CASSSWGGPNTEAFF
d_gene: .; abundance: many; j_gene: TRBJ1-5; v_gene: TRBV6-2/TRBV6-3; CDR3nt: TGTGCCAGCAGTTACGTAGGGCCCCAGCATTTT; CDR3aa: CASSYVGPQHF
d_gene: TRBD2; abundance: many; j_gene: TRBJ2-1; v_gene: TRBV20-1; CDR3nt: TGCAGTGCCACAATACCGCCCGGGAGGATGATGGATGAGCAGTTCTTC; CDR3aa: CSATIPPGRMMDEQFF
d_gene: .; abundance: many; j_gene: TRBJ1-1; v_gene: TRBV12-3/TRBV12-4; CDR3nt: TGTGCCAGCAGTGGGAGCGCAGGGATGGGGACTGAAGCTTTCTTT; CDR3aa: CASSGSAGMGTEAFF
d_gene: .; abundance: few; j_gene: TRBJ2-3; v_gene: TRBV6-1; CDR3nt: TGTGCCAGCAGTGATTCGGCTCCAGATACGCAGTATTTT; CDR3aa: CASSDSAPDTQYF
d_gene: TRBD2; abundance: .; j_gene: TRBJ2-3; v_gene: TRBV30; CDR3nt: TGTGCCTGGACTCGGACTAGCGGAATCACAGATACGCAGTATTTT; CDR3aa: CAWTRTSGITDTQYF
d_gene: .; abundance: many; j_gene: TRBJ1-5; v_gene: TRBV6-1; CDR3nt: TGTGCCAGCAGTGATATCGTTCGCGGTCAGCCCCAGCATTTT; CDR3aa: CASSDIVRGQPQHF
d_gene: TRBD1; abundance: many; j_gene: TRBJ2-1; v_gene: TRBV19; CDR3nt: TGTGCCGCAAGGACAGGCACGAACAATGAGCAGTTCTTC; CDR3aa: CAARTGTNNEQFF
d_gene: .; abundance: many; j_gene: TRBJ1-1; v_gene: TRBV12-3/TRBV12-4; CDR3nt: TGTGCCAGCAGCCCCAGACATGTGGGCACTGAAGCTTTCTTT; CDR3aa: CASSPRHVGTEAFF
d_gene: .; abundance: .; j_gene: TRBJ2-1; v_gene: TRBV5-1; CDR3nt: TGCGCCAGCAGCTCCCCCGCGTTGGATGAGCAGTTCTTC; CDR3aa: CASSSPALDEQFF
d_gene: TRBD2; abundance: many; j_gene: TRBJ2-3; v_gene: TRBV5-5; CDR3nt: TGTGCCAGCACCCAGAATACGGGACTAGGCTCAGATACGCAGTATTTT; CDR3aa: CASTQNTGLGSDTQYF
d_gene: TRBD2; abundance: .; j_gene: TRBJ2-2; v_gene: TRBV27; CDR3nt: TGTGCCAGCAGTTTACGGCTAGCGGTTAAGAACACCGGGGAGCTGTTTTTT; CDR3aa: CASSLRLAVKNTGELFF
d_gene: .; abundance: .; j_gene: TRBJ1-1; v_gene: TRBV12-3/TRBV12-4; CDR3nt: TGTGCCAGCCGTGATATCACGAACACTGAAGCTTTCTTT; CDR3aa: CASRDITNTEAFF
d_gene: TRBD1; abundance: .; j_gene: TRBJ1-6; v_gene: TRBV6-2/TRBV6-3; CDR3nt: TGTGCCAGCAGCCTGACAGGGGGTTTTAATTCACCCCTCCACTTT; CDR3aa: CASSLTGGFNSPLHF
d_gene: TRBD2; abundance: .; j_gene: TRBJ2-3; v_gene: TRBV27; CDR3nt: TGTGCCAGCAGTTTAGAGACTAGCCCGGGCCATACGCAGTATTTT; CDR3aa: CASSLETSPGHTQYF
d_gene: TRBD2; abundance: .; j_gene: TRBJ2-1; v_gene: TRBV3-1; CDR3nt: TGTGCCAGCAGCCAAGATCGACTAGCGGGAGCAAGTGAGCAGTTCTTC; CDR3aa: CASSQDRLAGASEQFF